The clone carrying this T cell receptor (beta chain) appeared a single time. These data are taken from a study of cytomegalovirus exposure and HLA in healthy donors. Deletions cut 6 bases from V and 1 base from J, with 10 bases between. The CDR3 consists of 14 residues. In germline, CDR1 is SNHLY, CDR2 FYNNEI. Researchers ran the PCR with 60 Vbeta and 13 Jbeta primers. Sequencing used immunoSEQ multiplex PCR; TCRdb keeps in-frame clones, though not all of them. The table records some 150,000 clones, 80% of them present only once. V and J are TRBV2 and TRBJ1-5; TRBD1 is a possible D gene (5 bases). This TCR came from a female donor in good health and CMV-seronegative. Source material: PBMCs. CDR3 sequence: CASRQGLSNQPQHF. In DNA, the CDR3 is TGTGCCAGCAGGCAGGGTTTGAGCAATCAGCCCCAGCATTTT.